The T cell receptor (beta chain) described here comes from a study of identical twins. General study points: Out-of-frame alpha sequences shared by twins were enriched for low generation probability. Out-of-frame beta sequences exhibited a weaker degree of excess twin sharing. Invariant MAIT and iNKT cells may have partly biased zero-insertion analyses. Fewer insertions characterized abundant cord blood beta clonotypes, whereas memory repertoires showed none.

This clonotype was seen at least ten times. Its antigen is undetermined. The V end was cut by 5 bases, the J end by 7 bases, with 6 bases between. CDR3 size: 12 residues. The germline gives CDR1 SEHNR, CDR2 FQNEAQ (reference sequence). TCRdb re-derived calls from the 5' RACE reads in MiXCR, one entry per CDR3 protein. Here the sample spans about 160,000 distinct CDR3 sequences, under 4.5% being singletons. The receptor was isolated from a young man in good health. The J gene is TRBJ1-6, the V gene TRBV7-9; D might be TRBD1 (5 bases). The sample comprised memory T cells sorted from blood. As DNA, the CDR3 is TGTGCCAGCAGCCGACAGAATTCACCCCTCCACTTT. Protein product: CASSRQNSPLHF.